This T cell receptor (beta chain) was identified during a study of CD8+ T cells in alopecia areata (dated by TCRdb to the late 2010s). Background on the whole study: Skin from C3H/HeJ donors aged about 6-12 months with spontaneous alopecia was grafted onto female C3H/HeJ recipients aged roughly 6-10 weeks. The RNA source kit depended on sample type: the PAXgene miRNA kit for fixed scalp, the miRNeasy kit for PBMCs, and the RNeasy kit for mouse skin. TCRbeta CDR3 regions were amplified by immunoSEQ multiplex PCR using 35 Vbeta forward and 13 Jbeta reverse primers. High-throughput TCRbeta sequencing was used to examine T cell clonal expansion in alopecia areata in both the C3H/HeJ mouse model and human patients. Scalp clonality was compared across normal scalp (n=4), patchy alopecia areata scalp (n=8), and alopecia totalis/universalis scalp (n=8). On the human side, TCRbeta sequencing was run on scalp tissue and on sorted CD4+ and CD8+ peripheral blood T cells from healthy controls and from alopecia areata patients with either patchy or totalis/universalis disease. Summary of the overall study and its limitations: Unlike mouse skin, where gammadelta T cells dominate, normal human skin contains resident alphabeta T cells that get sequenced too, which complicates analysis of the scalp TCR repertoire. Compared with normal scalp, lesional scalp had higher clonality and more expanded CD8+ clones, particularly in alopecia totalis/universalis, a pattern that suggests antigenic drive. TCR sequences shared between patients were less clear than in mice, possibly partly because of HLA diversity in the patient population.

Via the germline V gene (reference sequence), CDR1 is NSQYPW and CDR2 LRSPGD. Trimming at the junction amounts to 0 bases on V and 1 base on J, and the germline ends lie 8 bases apart. The CDR3 runs 15 amino acids, cysteine and phenylalanine included. Shown are 33 bases from within the CDR3, in frame from base 1. Libraries were prepared through the immunoSEQ multiplex PCR assay. For TCR sequencing, RNA was extracted from every sample and reverse transcribed into cDNA to serve as template. First-strand cDNA was synthesized using SuperScript III with a 2:1 mix of oligo-dT and random hexamers. Amplification bias was assessed with a synthetic immune receptor repertoire, and residual bias was removed computationally. Libraries were sequenced on Illumina HiSeq with 60 bp reads covering the CDR3, read from J toward V. The published analysis was carried out like this. Raw reads were preprocessed for error removal, and CDR3 was defined according to IMGT conventions as running from the conserved cysteine to phenylalanine. Clonality was computed as 1 minus the Shannon entropy, with the entropy normalized by log2 of the number of productive unique TCRs. Scalp TCRbeta sequences were cross-referenced with sorted blood CD4 and CD8 repertoires so that the CD4 or CD8 identity of scalp clones could be inferred. The immuneACCESS repertoire file appears here via TCRdb, limited to in-frame rearrangements. These files lack a portion of the clones; in checked studies, under half of the deficit traces to unresolved V genes, and the cause of the others is not known. V and J calls plus clone size are reproduced from that table; the DNA served to infer D and trimming. The sample features 270,000 or so clones, and none is a singleton. Together, the top ten hold 1.2% of the sample.

Details on this clone: Its antigen remains undetermined. This may stem from a read error, because a much larger clone lies one nucleotide away. This is a murine receptor, so its gene nomenclature and germline sequences are mouse based. The observed sequence ends 4 residues before the CDR3 terminus, with the missing tail filled in from the germline J gene. The same CDR3 arises from other DNA sequences in this sample as well.

Cells from mouse cutaneous lymph nodes were pooled, stained for CD4, CD8alpha, NKG2D, NKG2ACE and other markers, and then sorted on a BD Influx. In this chain, TRBV1 is recombined with TRBJ2-4; a tentative D call is TRBD2 (6 bases match). This TCR derives from a C3H/HeJ mouse with alopecia areata. For this strain, the MHC haplotype is H2-k. The sequenced sample consisted of CD4+ T cells sorted from a lymph node. The sequenced part of the CDR3 DNA is TGCACCTGCAGTGCAGATTTGGGGGGTCAAAAC. Translation gives CTCSADLGGQN. The entire CDR3 is CTCSADLGGQNTLYF.